A single sample gave rise to the 27 T cell receptor beta chains below, sequenced in a study of blood T cell repertoires in COVID-19. Repertoires were generated with immunoSEQ multiplex PCR, while TCRdb's copy carries only in-frame clones and drops some. The table has roughly 34,000 clones, 75% to 85% seen once; the top ten hold 13% to 15%. Specimen: peripheral blood. The receptors come from a woman aged 70 to 79 with acute or convalescent COVID-19.

This chain joins TRBV28 and TRBJ2-3, with 13 positions matching TRBD2. The CDR3 covers 15 residues. With V trimmed by 6 bases and J by 6 bases, 6 bases remained unmatched. CDR1 MDHEN and CDR2 SYDVKM come from the germline V gene. This CDR3 reads CASRGTSGKVDTQYF. In DNA, the CDR3 is TGTGCCAGCAGGGGGACTAGCGGGAAAGTCGATACGCAGTATTTT.

V gene TRBV6-5 combines with J gene TRBJ2-5; 7 bases fit TRBD1. The CDR3 runs 16 residues. Per germline, CDR1 MNHEY and CDR2 SVGAGI. V dropped 2 bases and J dropped 5; count of bases not matched to a gene: 11. CDR3 region: CASSYTSKGARETQYF. The CDR3 DNA is TGTGCCAGCAGTTACACGTCAAAGGGGGCACGGGAGACCCAGTACTTC.

About this clone: One end of the junction does not line up with germline, which may come from a read error. V usage is TRBV7-7 and J usage is TRBJ2-1; the match to TRBD2 covers 9 bases. Germline CDR1 SSHAT, CDR2 FNYEAQ (reference sequence). The CDR3 spans 15 residues. CDR3 loop: CASSLGAGGPNEQFF. Written as DNA, the CDR3 is TGTGCTAGCAGCTTAGGGGCGGGAGGGCCGAATGAGCAGTTCTTC. Variable domain in full (rest from reference TRBV7-7 and TRBJ2-1): GAGVSQSPRYKVTKRGQDVTLRCDPISSHATLYWYQQALGQGPEFLTYFNYEAQPDKSGLPSDRFSAERPEGSISTLTIQRTEQRDSAMYRCASSLGAGGPNEQFFGPGTRLTVL.

The genes are TRBV18 and TRBJ2-1, with TRBD2 matching over 7 bases. Germline trimming cut 6 bases from V and 0 bases from J; bases unmatched to any gene: 17. The CDR3 contains 19 residues. Germline V gives CDR1 KGHSH, CDR2 LQKENI. The DNA of the CDR3 is TGTGCCAGCTCGCTCGCTCTTTCGGGAGGACCGAGCTCCTACAATGAGCAGTTCTTC. Translating it yields CASSLALSGGPSSYNEQFF.

This clone was seen once. The chain combines TRBV6-5 with TRBJ2-7, with D maybe TRBD2 (5 bases). This CDR3 region has 15 residues. Germline loops: CDR1 MNHEY, CDR2 SVGAGI. Between the trimmed V and J ends, which lost 1 base and 2 bases, there was a span of 12 bases. In nucleotides, the CDR3 is TGTGCCAGCAGTTACTGGCGCCGGGGTACCTACGAGCAGTACTTC. Encoded protein: CASSYWRRGTYEQYF.

The V call is TRBV5-4, the J call TRBJ1-2; TRBD1 is a possible D gene (6 bases). Trimming removed 4 bases at V and 8 bases at J, with 18 bases between. Germline values: CDR1 SGHNT, CDR2 YYREEE (reference sequence). The CDR3 contains 14 residues. CDR3: CASSAGGGARGYTF. The CDR3 DNA reads as TGTGCCAGCAGCGCCGGTGGGGGGGCGCGCGGCTACACCTTC.

The gene calls are TRBV15 and TRBJ1-2; 7 bases match TRBD1. The CDR3 extends over 17 amino acids. The germline CDR1 and CDR2 sequences are LNHNV and YYDKDF (reference sequence). The junction had 18 bases not matched to a gene; V was cut back by 7 bases and J by 4 bases. The CDR3 DNA sequence: TGTGCCACCACCATATCAGCGGGTCAGGGGGGACCCTATGGCTACACCTTC. It is translated as CATTISAGQGGPYGYTF.

V and J are TRBV27 and TRBJ2-7, with D tentatively TRBD1 (6 bases). V was clipped by 8 bases and J by 1 base, with 15 bases between them. The CDR3 sequence is 14 residues long. From germline, CDR1 is MNHEY and CDR2 SMNVEV (reference sequence). CDR3 in amino acids: CASSDSLPSYEQYF. CDR3 nucleotide sequence: TGTGCCAGCTCGGACAGCCTCCCGTCCTACGAGCAGTACTTC.

The gene calls are TRBV19 and TRBJ1-2; D is possibly TRBD1 (5 bases). Germline CDR1 LNHDA, CDR2 SQIVND (reference sequence). The CDR3 length is 14 residues. V lost 6 bases, J lost 1 base, and 12 bases lay in between. The DNA for the CDR3 is TGTGCCAGTAGATCGGGGGGACGTAACTATGGCTACACCTTC. It translates to CASRSGGRNYGYTF.

The chain joins TRBV29-1 to TRBJ1-2; D might be TRBD1 (5 bases). Germline CDR1 reads SQVTM; CDR2 reads ANQGSEA. The CDR3 covers 13 residues. The V gene lost 6 bases and the J gene lost 5 bases, with 16 bases spanning the gap. The CDR3 sequence is CSVLSDIGYGYTF. The CDR3 region has the DNA TGCAGCGTGTTGTCGGACATCGGGTATGGCTACACCTTC.

The rearrangement uses TRBV7-2 and TRBJ1-6; weak D call: TRBD1 (6 bases). The length of the CDR3 is 14 residues. V was shortened by 5 bases and J by 7 bases, with 12 bases between the two germline ends. Germline assignment: CDR1 SGHTA and CDR2 FQGNSA. The CDR3 spells CASSLQGRNSPLHF. The DNA for the CDR3 is TGTGCCAGCAGCCTACAGGGTAGAAATTCACCCCTCCACTTT.

Note on this clone: This CDR3 is also generated by other DNA sequences in the sample. This chain uses TRBV6-5 with TRBJ1-2; TRBD1 might be the D (5 bases). This CDR3 region has 16 residues. Germline CDR1 reads MNHEY; CDR2 reads SVGAGI. Trimming removed 4 bases at V and 0 bases at J, with 15 bases between. CDR3 amino acids: CASSSPGGGPNYGYTF. CDR3 sequence (DNA): TGTGCCAGCAGTTCCCCCGGGGGGGGTCCTAACTATGGCTACACCTTC.

The chain employs TRBV19 and TRBJ1-5, with 8 bases that match TRBD1. There are 15 residues in the CDR3. The germline gives CDR1 LNHDA, CDR2 SQIVND (reference sequence). The J segment lost 4 bases and the V segment lost 7 bases, leaving 9 bases of the junction unmatched. CDR3 region: CASTPGRGPNQPQHF. Written as DNA, the CDR3 is TGTGCCAGTACCCCCGGCAGGGGGCCTAATCAGCCCCAGCATTTT.

The chain combines TRBV6-5 with TRBJ2-7; 9 bases are a match to TRBD1. The CDR3 extends over 14 amino acids. The germline V gene has CDR1 MNHEY and CDR2 SVGAGI. J gave up 7 bases and V 6 bases, and 10 bases lay outside the gene matches. CDR3 sequence (DNA): TGTGCCAGCAGGCCAAAAAACAGGGGGCGTGAGCAGTACTTC. Protein product: CASRPKNRGREQYF.

There are a few counts of this clone. The genes are TRBV10-3 and TRBJ2-7; TRBD1 agrees at 7 bases. V shed 4 bases and J 6 bases; nucleotides not matched to a gene: 6. The CDR3 has 13 residues. Germline lookup yields CDR1 ENHRY and CDR2 SYGVKD. The CDR3 region has the DNA TGTGCCATCAGTGGAACAGGGGTAGGCGAGCAGTACTTC. The encoded protein is CAISGTGVGEQYF.

This chain joins TRBV28 and TRBJ2-7, with 9 bases fitting TRBD1. Germline CDR1 MDHEN, CDR2 SYDVKM. CDR3 length: 15 amino acids. J gave up 0 bases and V 5 bases, and 5 bases lay outside the gene matches. The CDR3 DNA is TGTGCCAGCAGTGTACAGGGGGCAGGCTCCTACGAGCAGTACTTC. Protein: CASSVQGAGSYEQYF.

The chain joins TRBV28 to TRBJ2-6; TRBD1 agrees at 7 bases. CDR1 MDHEN and CDR2 SYDVKM come from the germline V gene. Trimming cost V 6 bases and J 4 bases; bases outside gene matches: 9. The CDR3 sequence is 16 residues long. In DNA, the CDR3 is TGTGCCAGCAGCCGACAGGGACCGGCCGGGGCCAACGTCCTGACTTTC. This codes for CASSRQGPAGANVLTF.

The chain has TRBV6-6 and TRBJ1-6, with D tentatively TRBD1 (5 bases). The CDR3 contains 15 residues. Deletions cut 3 bases from V and 7 bases from J, with 13 bases between. Germline CDR1 and CDR2: MNHNY and SVGAGI (reference sequence). CDR3 sequence: CASSYGGLGNSPLHF. CDR3 bases: TGTGCCAGCAGTTATGGGGGGTTGGGAAATTCACCCCTCCACTTT.

The chain joins TRBV28 to TRBJ2-7; TRBD2 agrees at 10 bases. Germline CDR1 reads MDHEN; CDR2 reads SYDVKM. V trimming: 7 bases; J trimming: 5 bases; junction bases outside the gene matches: 14. This CDR3 has 16 amino acids. CDR3 DNA: TGTGCCAGCACCACGACTAGCGGGCGGCCGGGGCACGAGCAGTACTTC. Protein sequence: CASTTTSGRPGHEQYF.

This clone has a handful of counts. This chain links TRBV19 with TRBJ1-3; D is unclear. V gave up 0 bases and J gave up 4 bases, with 10 bases separating them. CDR1 is LNHDA and CDR2 is SQIVND in the germline V gene (reference sequence). The length of the CDR3 is 15 residues. The CDR3 sequence is CASSIDLMRGNTIYF. In nucleotides, the CDR3 is TGTGCCAGTAGTATAGATCTAATGAGAGGAAACACCATATATTTT.

The genes are TRBV18 and TRBJ1-2, with D possibly matching TRBD1 (6 bases). There are 13 residues in the CDR3. CDR1 KGHSH and CDR2 LQKENI come from the germline V gene. V was cut by 5 bases and J by 4 bases, with 11 bases left in between. The CDR3 DNA reads as TGTGCCAGCTCAGAACAGGGTGGCTATGGCTACACCTTC. As protein: CASSEQGGYGYTF.

CDR3 DNA: TGTGCCACCTTCAAGGGGCGCGAAACTGGGGAGACCCAGTACTTC. Translated: CATFKGRETGETQYF. The gene calls are TRBV25-1 and TRBJ2-5, with a weak D call TRBD1 (5 bases). Trimming took 10 bases from V and 5 from J, leaving 23 bases between them. Germline CDR1 is MGHDK and CDR2 is SYGVNS. The CDR3 has 15 residues.

V usage is TRBV5-1 and J usage is TRBJ2-7; 8 bases line up with TRBD1. The trim removed 5 bases at V and 3 bases at J, leaving 7 bases unmatched. The CDR3 totals 14 residues. CDR1 and CDR2 from the germline V gene are SGHRS and YFSETQ. In DNA, the CDR3 is TGCGCCAGCAGTGAAGGGACAGGTAACTACGAGCAGTACTTC. It codes for CASSEGTGNYEQYF.

The genes are TRBV5-1 and TRBJ2-1; 13 nucleotides align to TRBD2. Germline V lookup: CDR1 SGHRS, CDR2 YFSETQ. The V gene end was trimmed by 0 bases and the J gene end by 5 bases; junction bases not matched to a gene: 2. The CDR3 is 16 residues long. The CDR3 nucleotides read TGCGCCAGCAGCTTGGGACTAGCGGGAGGACACAATGAGCAGTTCTTC. Protein sequence: CASSLGLAGGHNEQFF.

This chain uses TRBV9 with TRBJ1-4, with 7 bases identical to TRBD1. CDR3 size: 16 residues. J lost 5 bases, V lost 3 bases, and 10 bases had no gene match. In germline, CDR1 is SGDLS, CDR2 YYNGEE. CDR3 in DNA: TGTGCCAGCAGCGCCGAGCACGGGACAGCGAATGAAAAACTGTTTTTT. Translation: CASSAEHGTANEKLFF.

CDR3 region: CASSPGPGQGTGELFF. In DNA form, the CDR3 reads TGTGCCAGCTCACCAGGGCCGGGACAAGGTACCGGGGAGCTGTTTTTT. V is TRBV18 and J is TRBJ2-2, with D possibly being TRBD1 (6 bases). V was pared by 2 bases and J by 5 bases, with 15 bases between. Germline assignment: CDR1 KGHSH and CDR2 LQKENI. The CDR3 has 16 residues.

The J gene is TRBJ2-1, the V gene TRBV6-5; TRBD2 aligns across 8 bases. Germline CDR1 is MNHEY and CDR2 is SVGAGI. This CDR3 has 14 amino acids. V shed 6 bases, J shed 3 bases, and the junction held 4 bases outside the gene matches. CDR3 nucleotide sequence: TGTGCCAGCAGGGCGGGGGGCCTCTACAATGAGCAGTTCTTC. Translation gives CASRAGGLYNEQFF.